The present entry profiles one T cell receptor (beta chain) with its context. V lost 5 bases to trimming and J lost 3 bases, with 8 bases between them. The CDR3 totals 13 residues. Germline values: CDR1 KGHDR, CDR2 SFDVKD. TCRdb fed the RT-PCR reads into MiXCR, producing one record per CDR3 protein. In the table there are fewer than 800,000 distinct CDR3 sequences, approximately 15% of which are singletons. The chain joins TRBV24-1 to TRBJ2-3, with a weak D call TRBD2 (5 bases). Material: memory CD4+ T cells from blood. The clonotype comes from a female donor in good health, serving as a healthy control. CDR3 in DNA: TGTGCCACCAGTGCACGGGGAACAGATACGCAGTATTTT. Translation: CATSARGTDTQYF.